These 23 T cell receptor beta chains were all obtained from the same sample, sequenced in a study of OX40 agonist ivuxolimab in advanced cancers. TCRdb's table, derived via immunoSEQ multiplex PCR, lists solely in-frame clones and lacks some. The repertoire consists of 51,000 or so clones, with approximately 85% occurring once and the leading ten covering 1.5% to 2%. The specimen comprised CD4+ or CD8+ T cells sorted from blood, sampled in a trial of the OX40 agonist ivuxolimab. These receptors all stem from an adult with an advanced solid tumor such as melanoma, head and neck, liver or kidney cancer.

This rearrangement joins TRBV5-6 to TRBJ2-7, with unresolved D. This CDR3 has 12 amino acids. Trimming pared 5 bases from V and 0 bases from J, leaving 6 bases between. The germline V gene has CDR1 SGHDT and CDR2 YYEEEE. In DNA form, the CDR3 reads TGTGCCAGCAGTAAGAGCTCCTACGAGCAGTACTTC. Amino acids: CASSKSSYEQYF.

The rearrangement joins TRBV6-6 to TRBJ1-2; weak D call: TRBD1 (6 bases). The CDR3 length is 15 residues. V was pared by 5 bases and J by 8 bases, with 21 bases between. In germline, CDR1 is MNHNY, CDR2 SVGAGI (reference sequence). This CDR3 is CASSPPSQGPPGYTF. In DNA form, the CDR3 reads TGTGCCAGCAGTCCCCCCTCACAGGGACCGCCAGGCTACACCTTC.

V gene TRBV20-1 combines with J gene TRBJ2-5; no firm D call. V was trimmed by 2 bases and J by 5 bases, leaving 6 bases between them. The length of the CDR3 is 11 residues. CDR1 DFQATT and CDR2 SNEGSKA come from the germline V gene (reference sequence). In DNA form, the CDR3 reads TGCAGTGCTAGACCGGTTGAGACCCAGTACTTC. This gives the protein CSARPVETQYF.

The chain has TRBV29-1 and TRBJ2-3, with 9 bases fitting TRBD2. J lost 4 bases, V lost 3 bases, and 2 bases had no gene match. This CDR3 has 13 amino acids. The germline gives CDR1 SQVTM, CDR2 ANQGSEA. In DNA, the CDR3 is TGCAGCGTTGAGCCTAGCGGGGCAGATACGCAGTATTTT. Translated: CSVEPSGADTQYF.

J is TRBJ2-7 and V is TRBV12-5, with D perhaps matching TRBD2 (6 bases). The CDR3 has 17 residues. From germline, CDR1 is LGHNT and CDR2 FRNRAP. Trimming left V 4 bases short and J 1 base short, with 20 bases between. In nucleotides, the CDR3 is TGTGCTAGTGGTTCATCCACAAACAGGAGGGCGTCCTACGAGCAGTACTTC. Its translation: CASGSSTNRRASYEQYF. The full variable domain, completed using reference TRBV12-5 and TRBJ2-7, is DARVTQTPRHKVTEMGQEVTMRCQPILGHNTVFWYRQTMMQGLELLAYFRNRAPLDDSGMPKDRFSAEMPDATLATLKIQPSEPRDSAVYFCASGSSTNRRASYEQYFGPGTRLTVT.

CDR3: CASSVGQEGGNTIYF. CDR3 DNA: TGTGCCAGCAGCGTAGGACAGGAGGGGGGAAACACCATATATTTT. The rearrangement joins TRBV9 to TRBJ1-3; a weak D match, TRBD1 (6 bases). This CDR3 region has 15 residues. V gave up 0 bases and J gave up 4 bases, with 11 bases separating them. CDR1 is SGDLS, CDR2 YYNGEE, per germline.

The chain joins TRBV7-2 to TRBJ1-5; D is undetermined. CDR1 and CDR2 from the germline V gene are SGHTA and FQGNSA. This CDR3 has 18 amino acids. Trimming cost V 5 bases and J 1 base, with 21 bases left between them. The CDR3 loop reads CASSTPRGVPGSNQPQHF. In DNA form, the CDR3 reads TGTGCCAGCAGCACCCCCCGGGGAGTCCCGGGGAGCAATCAGCCCCAGCATTTT.

V gene TRBV9 combines with J gene TRBJ2-1; the match to TRBD2 covers 13 bases. J lost 6 bases, V lost 3 bases, and 3 bases had no gene match. CDR1 and CDR2 (germline): SGDLS, YYNGEE. The CDR3 length is 15 residues. In nucleotides, the CDR3 is TGTGCCAGCAGCGCCCGGACTAGCGGGAGCAATGAGCAGTTCTTC. Protein sequence: CASSARTSGSNEQFF.

The V gene is TRBV5-6, the J gene TRBJ2-2; D gene uncertain. This CDR3 region has 12 residues. Trimming removed 6 bases from V and 5 bases from J, with 8 bases in between. Germline-derived CDR1 and CDR2 are SGHDT and YYEEEE. Here the CDR3 DNA reads TGTGCCAGCACTATCCATACCGGGGAGCTGTTTTTT. Protein sequence: CASTIHTGELFF.

The J gene is TRBJ1-2, the V gene TRBV4-3, with no clear D. Germline V gene lookup returns CDR1 LGHNA and CDR2 YSLEER. Trimming stripped 0 bases from V and 1 base from J, with 9 bases between. CDR3 size: 15 residues. The CDR3 loop is CASSQEWQVNYGYTF. CDR3 sequence (DNA): TGCGCCAGCAGCCAAGAATGGCAGGTTAACTATGGCTACACCTTC.

The rearrangement uses TRBV10-3 and TRBJ1-2; D call uncertain. This CDR3 spans 15 amino acids. CDR1 is ENHRY and CDR2 is SYGVKD in the germline V gene. V was cut by 0 bases and J by 0 bases, with 8 bases left in between. The CDR3 protein is CAISESPASNYGYTF. The CDR3 DNA is TGTGCCATCAGTGAGTCGCCCGCTTCTAACTATGGCTACACCTTC.

This chain uses TRBV30 with TRBJ1-2; D possibly corresponds to TRBD1 (5 bases). V was pared by 2 bases and J by 7 bases, with 17 bases between. The length of the CDR3 is 14 residues. In germline, CDR1 is GTSNPN, CDR2 SVGIG (reference sequence). CDR3 amino acids: CAWSPRETRSGYTF. The CDR3 nucleotides read TGTGCCTGGAGTCCCAGGGAGACCAGGAGTGGCTACACCTTC.

As concerns this clone: At one boundary the junction diverges from the germline segment, which might be a read error. The chain joins TRBV19 to TRBJ1-3; no definite D call. Per germline, CDR1 LNHDA and CDR2 SQIVND (reference sequence). The CDR3 contains 13 residues. The CDR3, as DNA: TGTGCCAGTATAAGACCCTCTGGAAGCACCATATATTTT. Protein product: CASIRPSGSTIYF.

Only one count was recorded for this clone. V is TRBV25-1 and J is TRBJ2-2; D may be TRBD1 or TRBD2 (5 bases each). With 3 bases removed from V and 3 bases from J, the gap between germline ends came to 14 bases. This CDR3 region has 16 residues. Per the germline V gene, CDR1 is MGHDK and CDR2 is SYGVNS. This CDR3 reads CASSDRAGRDTGELFF. DNA for the CDR3: TGTGCCAGCAGTGACCGGGCAGGGCGGGACACCGGGGAGCTGTTTTTT.

V usage is TRBV7-2 and J usage is TRBJ2-7; D not resolved. V dropped 3 bases and J dropped 3 bases, with 15 bases sitting between them. Germline CDR1 is SGHTA and CDR2 is FQGNSA. This CDR3 is 15 amino acids long. The CDR3, as DNA: TGTGCCAGCAGCTTCGACTCTAGTCCCCACTACGAGCAGTACTTC. Protein: CASSFDSSPHYEQYF.

The chain uses TRBV6-1 and TRBJ1-2; 8 bases line up with TRBD1. V shed 6 bases and J 4 bases; nucleotides not matched to a gene: 10. The germline gives CDR1 MNHNS, CDR2 SASEGT. CDR3 length equals 15 residues. This CDR3 reads CASRPPDRVSYGYTF. DNA of the CDR3: TGTGCCAGCAGGCCGCCGGACAGGGTCTCCTATGGCTACACCTTC.

The chain has TRBV5-1 and TRBJ2-5; D might be TRBD2 (5 bases). Trimming stripped 1 base from V and 2 bases from J, with 9 bases between. The CDR3 consists of 14 residues. Per the germline V gene, CDR1 is SGHRS and CDR2 is YFSETQ. The CDR3 nucleotides read TGCGCCAGCAGCTTGACCGGGATACAAGAGACCCAGTACTTC. Translation: CASSLTGIQETQYF.

This clone came up once. The chain has TRBV9 and TRBJ2-4; D tentatively fits TRBD1 or TRBD2 (5 bases each). The CDR3 is 13 residues long. V lost 1 base and J lost 12, with 14 bases in between. Germline assignment: CDR1 SGDLS and CDR2 YYNGEE. The CDR3 region is CASSVSGTRGQYF. The CDR3 DNA reads TGTGCCAGCAGCGTATCAGGGACGAGGGGTCAGTACTTC.

This chain connects TRBV7-8 to TRBJ2-7, with 8 bases aligning to TRBD1. The V gene end was trimmed by 5 bases and the J gene end by 5 bases; junction bases not matched to a gene: 8. The V gene's germline CDR1 is SGHVS and CDR2 FQNEAQ. The CDR3 consists of 14 residues. CDR3 nucleotide sequence: TGTGCCAGCAGCCTGGACAGGGTGGGCCACGAGCAGTACTTC. Protein: CASSLDRVGHEQYF.

This clone was found once. J is TRBJ1-5 and V is TRBV6-1; perhaps TRBD1 as D (6 bases). Germline-derived CDR1 and CDR2 are MNHNS and SASEGT. Trimming shortened V by 4 bases and J by 3 bases, and 10 bases separated the two germline ends. The CDR3 extends over 14 amino acids. For the CDR3, the DNA is TGTGCCAGCAGTGTTTACAGGGCCAATCAGCCCCAGCATTTT. Translated: CASSVYRANQPQHF.

This clone was detected once. CDR3 loop: CATRTVTYEQYF. CDR3 nucleotide sequence: TGTGCCACCCGGACTGTCACCTACGAGCAGTACTTC. The V call is TRBV28, the J call TRBJ2-7; D is possibly TRBD2 (5 bases). The CDR3 consists of 12 residues. The germline V gene encodes CDR1 MDHEN and CDR2 SYDVKM. V shed 10 bases and J shed 2 bases, with 12 bases lying between them.

The CDR3: CASSPWTGRYEQYF. The CDR3 DNA reads TGTGCCAGCTCACCCTGGACAGGTCGATACGAGCAGTACTTC. The rearrangement joins TRBV18 to TRBJ2-7; 7 bases are a match to TRBD1. Trimming cost V 3 bases and J 4 bases; bases outside gene matches: 6. CDR3 length: 14 residues. Germline assignment: CDR1 KGHSH and CDR2 LQKENI.

The chain uses TRBV18 and TRBJ1-5, with TRBD1 identical over 8 bases. The V and J ends lost 6 bases and 11 bases, in that order; junction bases with no gene match: 9. Per germline, CDR1 KGHSH and CDR2 LQKENI. The CDR3 consists of 13 residues. The CDR3 spells CASSPGQGSSQHF. CDR3 nucleotides: TGTGCCAGCTCCCCTGGACAGGGTTCGTCCCAGCATTTT.